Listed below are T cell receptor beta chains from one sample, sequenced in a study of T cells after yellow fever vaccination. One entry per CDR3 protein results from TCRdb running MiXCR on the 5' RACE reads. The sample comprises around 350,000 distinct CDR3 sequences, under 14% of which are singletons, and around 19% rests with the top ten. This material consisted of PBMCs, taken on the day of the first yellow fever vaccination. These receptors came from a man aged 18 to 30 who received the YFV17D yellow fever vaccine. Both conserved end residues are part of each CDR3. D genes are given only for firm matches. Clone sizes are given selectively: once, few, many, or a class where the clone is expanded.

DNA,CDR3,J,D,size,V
TGTGCCAGCAGTCCCGGGACATCGGGTGAAAAACTGTTTTTT,CASSPGTSGEKLFF,TRBJ1-4,.,few,TRBV2
TGTGCCAGCAGCCGACTAGCGGCCGGGGAGCTGTTTTTT,CASSRLAAGELFF,TRBJ2-2,TRBD2,.,TRBV7-2
TGTGCCAGCAGCGCCGGGACAGGGATCTACTACGAGCAGTACTTC,CASSAGTGIYYEQYF,TRBJ2-7,TRBD1,few,TRBV14
TGTGCCAGCAGCTTCCTTGTGGGCAGAGAGCAGTATTTT,CASSFLVGREQYF,TRBJ2-3,.,many,TRBV7-2
TGTGCCAGCTCACCCAACCATCCCGGGACAGGGGTCACAGATACGCAGTATTTT,CASSPNHPGTGVTDTQYF,TRBJ2-3,TRBD1,few,TRBV18
TGTGCCACCAGCAGAGGCAGGCGGGGGGCAGATACGCAGTATTTT,CATSRGRRGADTQYF,TRBJ2-3,TRBD2,.,TRBV15
TGTGCCACCAGAAGGACAGGGGGAACTAATGAAAAACTGTTTTTT,CATRRTGGTNEKLFF,TRBJ1-4,TRBD1,.,TRBV15
TGTGCCAGCTCACCATTGACAGGGGTGCAAGGAAACATTCAGTACTTC,CASSPLTGVQGNIQYF,TRBJ2-4,TRBD1,.,TRBV18
TGCGCCAGCAGCACCGGGACTAGCGGGCCAGATACGCAGTATTTT,CASSTGTSGPDTQYF,TRBJ2-3,TRBD2,.,TRBV5-1
TGCAGCGTGGGAGACGGCTACAATCAGCCCCAGCATTTT,CSVGDGYNQPQHF,TRBJ1-5,.,.,TRBV29-1
TGTGCCAGCAGCGCCCTGCGGACCACCGGGGAGCTGTTTTTT,CASSALRTTGELFF,TRBJ2-2,.,many,TRBV11-2
TGTGCCAGCAGTTGGGGAGGAAGAGAGACCCAGTACTTC,CASSWGGRETQYF,TRBJ2-5,.,.,TRBV12-3/TRBV12-4
TGCGCCAGCAGCTTGTTGGGACTAGCGGGGGACAATGAGCAGTTCTTC,CASSLLGLAGDNEQFF,TRBJ2-1,TRBD2,.,TRBV5-1
TGTGCCAGCTCACCCGACAGCAACACTGAAGCTTTCTTT,CASSPDSNTEAFF,TRBJ1-1,.,.,TRBV18
TGTGCCAGCAGCCAGTCTGCAGGGAAGTCTGAAGCTTTCTTT,CASSQSAGKSEAFF,TRBJ1-1,.,.,TRBV6-1
TGTGCCAGCAGCTGGGGACTAGGTCAAGAGACCCAGTACTTC,CASSWGLGQETQYF,TRBJ2-5,TRBD2,once,TRBV5-6
TGTGCCAGCAGCGTAGGGGGGGGCGACGTTGATGAGCAGTTCTTC,CASSVGGGDVDEQFF,TRBJ2-1,.,once,TRBV9
TGCAGCGGAATCGTAGAGGGGAACACTGAAGCTTTCTTT,CSGIVEGNTEAFF,TRBJ1-1,.,few,TRBV29-1
TGTGCCAGCAGCTCACGGGGCCCTTTGGGGGCCAACGTCCTGACTTTC,CASSSRGPLGANVLTF,TRBJ2-6,.,.,TRBV5-6
TGTGCCAGCAACTCAGCGGGGGCCTTCACCGGGGAGCTGTTTTTT,CASNSAGAFTGELFF,TRBJ2-2,TRBD2,.,TRBV12-3/TRBV12-4
TGTGCCAGTAGTGATTACCCGGGACCCTTGAACACTGAAGCTTTCTTT,CASSDYPGPLNTEAFF,TRBJ1-1,.,.,TRBV19
TGTGCCAGCAGCCCCAAACAGAACACTGAAGCTTTCTTT,CASSPKQNTEAFF,TRBJ1-1,.,.,TRBV7-9
TGCAGTGCCCCAAACCCGGGAAAACTGTTTTTT,CSAPNPGKLFF,TRBJ1-4,.,.,TRBV20-1
TGCGCCAGCAGCATTCGGGGGGCCAAAGAGACCCAGTACTTC,CASSIRGAKETQYF,TRBJ2-5,.,.,TRBV5-1
TGTGCCAGCAGCTTCACGGGGGGGCCTAATGAGCAGTTCTTC,CASSFTGGPNEQFF,TRBJ2-1,TRBD2,few,TRBV5-8
TGTGCCAGCAGCCAGTGGGCTAGCGAATTGGAGACCCAGTACTTC,CASSQWASELETQYF,TRBJ2-5,.,.,TRBV11-2
TGTGCCAGCAGCCAAGCGTTACGGGGGGGAGATCAGCCCCAGCATTTT,CASSQALRGGDQPQHF,TRBJ1-5,.,.,TRBV4-2
TGCGCCAGCAGTCTCCTACAACCACGGCACTATGGCTACACCTTC,CASSLLQPRHYGYTF,TRBJ1-2,.,few,TRBV23-1
TGTGCCAGCACCTCACAGGTAGCTTCGTTTGATGGCTACACCTTC,CASTSQVASFDGYTF,TRBJ1-2,.,few,TRBV6-1
TGTGCCAGCAGCCAAGGCCACGACAGGGGCGGGGAAAAACTGTTTTTT,CASSQGHDRGGEKLFF,TRBJ1-4,TRBD1,.,TRBV4-2
TGCGCCAGCAGCCGGGGGGAGGGCTCAGATACGCAGTATTTT,CASSRGEGSDTQYF,TRBJ2-3,TRBD2,.,TRBV5-1
TGTGCCAGCACCGCGGGGGGCAAGGAGACCCAGTACTTC,CASTAGGKETQYF,TRBJ2-5,TRBD2,few,TRBV2
TGTGCCAGCAGCCCTCCATGGGGGGCCAACGTCCTGACTTTC,CASSPPWGANVLTF,TRBJ2-6,.,.,TRBV7-9
TGCAGCGTTGTGGAGACAGGGGGCACTGAAGCTTTCTTT,CSVVETGGTEAFF,TRBJ1-1,TRBD1,few,TRBV29-1
TGTGCCAGCACCCCTCAAGGTGAAGCTTTCTTT,CASTPQGEAFF,TRBJ1-1,.,few,TRBV7-9
TGTGCCAGCAGCCAAGCCACGAACTATGGCTACACCTTC,CASSQATNYGYTF,TRBJ1-2,.,once,TRBV14
TGTGCCAGCAGTTACGCCAGGAACTATGGCTACACCTTC,CASSYARNYGYTF,TRBJ1-2,.,few,TRBV6-5
TGTGCCAGCAGCCCATCTAGCGGGGACGGCATTCAGTACTTC,CASSPSSGDGIQYF,TRBJ2-4,TRBD2,.,TRBV7-2
TGTGCCAGCAGCTCGGGGTGGGGCACAGATACGCAGTATTTT,CASSSGWGTDTQYF,TRBJ2-3,.,.,TRBV7-8
TGCGCCAGCAGCCAGGAGGAAAATACGCAGTATTTT,CASSQEENTQYF,TRBJ2-3,.,.,TRBV5-1
TGTGCCAGCAGTCTAGGGACGGGACAGCCCCAGCATTTT,CASSLGTGQPQHF,TRBJ1-5,.,few,TRBV12-3/TRBV12-4
TGTGCCAGCAGCTCCATGTTCCAGGGGGAGGGCAATCAGCCCCAGCATTTT,CASSSMFQGEGNQPQHF,TRBJ1-5,TRBD1,few,TRBV7-2
TGCAGCGTTGTGAGATCAGGGTCCTACGAGCAGTACTTC,CSVVRSGSYEQYF,TRBJ2-7,.,few,TRBV29-1
TGTGCCAGCAGTTACGGTAGAGGCTATGGCTACACCTTC,CASSYGRGYGYTF,TRBJ1-2,.,.,TRBV6-5
TGTGCCAGCAGCTTACGGACAGGGGTAGGAACTGAAGCTTTCTTT,CASSLRTGVGTEAFF,TRBJ1-1,TRBD1,many,TRBV7-2
TGTGCCAGCAGCGACAACGCGATGAGGGGGCAGGGGGAGCTGTTTTTT,CASSDNAMRGQGELFF,TRBJ2-2,TRBD1,many,TRBV9
TGCGCCAGCAGCTCCGGGGGGGACACAGATACGCAGTATTTT,CASSSGGDTDTQYF,TRBJ2-3,TRBD2,few,TRBV5-1
TGCGCCAGCAGCCCAGGGTGGACAGATACGCAGTATTTT,CASSPGWTDTQYF,TRBJ2-3,.,few,TRBV4-1
TGCGCCAGCAGCCAACACAGGGGGTACTACGAGCAGTACTTC,CASSQHRGYYEQYF,TRBJ2-7,TRBD1,few,TRBV4-3
TGTGCCAGCAGCCAGCATCAGGCGCAGGGGGGAGTCACAGATACGCAGTATTTT,CASSQHQAQGGVTDTQYF,TRBJ2-3,.,few,TRBV7-6
TGCGCCAGCAGTTTGGTAGTTAGCACCGGGGAGCTGTTTTTT,CASSLVVSTGELFF,TRBJ2-2,.,.,TRBV10-1
TGTGCCAGCAGTTATAGTTTACAGGGGTCCGGGGAGCTGTTTTTT,CASSYSLQGSGELFF,TRBJ2-2,TRBD1,few,TRBV6-5
TGTGCCAGCCGCATTGGGACTAGCGATAGCTCCTACAATGAGCAGTTCTTC,CASRIGTSDSSYNEQFF,TRBJ2-1,TRBD2,few,TRBV5-4
TGTGCCAGCAGCTTAGGGGGCAGGGCGAGCAATCAGCCCCAGCATTTT,CASSLGGRASNQPQHF,TRBJ1-5,.,.,TRBV7-9
TGTGCCAGCAACTTAGAGGGGGGACGCAATCAGCCCCAGCATTTT,CASNLEGGRNQPQHF,TRBJ1-5,.,few,TRBV7-2